What follows are 10 T cell receptor beta chains derived from one specimen sequenced in a study of CD8 T cells in ankylosing spondylitis. TCRdb re-called the 5' RACE reads through MiXCR, storing one row per CDR3 protein. The sample lists about 700,000 distinct CDR3 sequences; 19% were seen once. The study's findings and limits: There was a TCR beta motif, made of several highly homologous variants, that appeared characteristic of ankylosing spondylitis blood.

These receptors' antigens are unknown. The source material was blood, either unsorted or a sorted T cell fraction (not recorded which). The receptors derive from a male donor with ankylosing spondylitis.

This clonotype was observed a handful of times. The rearrangement links TRBV28 to TRBJ2-1; 7 bases match TRBD2. This CDR3 region has 14 residues. Germline loops: CDR1 MDHEN, CDR2 SYDVKM. The trim removed 3 bases at V and 5 bases at J, leaving 4 bases unmatched. CDR3 region: CASSFPSGNNEQFF. DNA for the CDR3: TGTGCCAGCAGTTTCCCTAGCGGAAACAATGAGCAGTTCTTC.

The rearrangement uses TRBV29-1 and TRBJ2-1; tentative D call: TRBD1 (8 bases). Germline CDR1 and CDR2: SQVTM and ANQGSEA. The CDR3 loop spans 17 amino acids. Trimming shortened V by 4 bases and J by 2 bases, and 21 bases separated the two germline ends. As DNA, the CDR3 is TGCAGCGTTGCAGGACAGGGTGTGGGAGGGCCCTACAATGAGCAGTTCTTC. Translated: CSVAGQGVGGPYNEQFF.

Only a few counts were recorded for this clonotype. The chain recombines TRBV13 with TRBJ2-1; D might be TRBD2 (5 bases). V dropped 1 base and J dropped 3 bases, with 10 bases sitting between them. The CDR3 has 15 amino acids. CDR1 and CDR2 (germline): PRHDT, FYEKMQ (reference sequence). CDR3 in amino acids: CASSLEGVGYNEQFF. The CDR3 region has the DNA TGTGCCAGCAGCTTAGAGGGAGTGGGCTACAATGAGCAGTTCTTC.

This clonotype was detected many times. The chain couples TRBV24-1 to TRBJ2-5; TRBD1 aligns across 9 bases. The V gene's germline CDR1 is KGHDR and CDR2 SFDVKD. The CDR3 totals 15 residues. J gave up 2 bases and V 5 bases, and 5 bases lay outside the gene matches. CDR3 coding DNA: TGTGCCACCAGTGGCCTAGGGACAGGGCAAGAGACCCAGTACTTC. This translates into CATSGLGTGQETQYF.

This clonotype was counted a few times. The rearrangement joins TRBV18 to TRBJ1-5; D uncertain. This CDR3 has 16 amino acids. V dropped 2 bases and J dropped 2 bases, with 13 bases sitting between them. The germline V gene encodes CDR1 KGHSH and CDR2 LQKENI. CDR3 nucleotide sequence: TGTGCCAGCTCACCATCCCAGGCAGCGGGCAATCAGCCCCAGCATTTT. Its translation: CASSPSQAAGNQPQHF.

Only one count was recorded for this clonotype. The rearrangement links TRBV12-3 or TRBV12-4 to TRBJ2-7; weak D call: TRBD1 (6 bases). The ends were cut back, 5 bases at V and 6 bases at J, with 29 bases in the middle. The CDR3 length is 18 residues. This CDR3 is CASSQTNRARTLLVEQYF. The CDR3 nucleotides read TGTGCCAGCAGTCAAACGAACAGGGCTAGAACCCTCCTCGTCGAGCAGTACTTC.

This chain connects TRBV18 to TRBJ1-2; D perhaps matches TRBD1 (6 bases). Looked up from germline, CDR1 is KGHSH and CDR2 is LQKENI. Trimming removed 6 bases from V and 4 bases from J, with 15 bases in between. The CDR3 totals 14 residues. In nucleotides, the CDR3 is TGTGCCAGCTCTCCTTCGGACAGTGCCTATGGCTACACCTTC. This sequence encodes CASSPSDSAYGYTF.

This sequence joins TRBV28 and TRBJ1-4; 7 bases agree with TRBD1. Germline-derived CDR1 and CDR2 are MDHEN and SYDVKM. V gave up 5 bases and J gave up 5 bases; unmatched junction bases: 14. This CDR3 has 17 amino acids. CDR3 region: CASSPSRGRKPNEKLFF. The CDR3 coding sequence is TGTGCCAGCAGTCCCTCCAGGGGGAGAAAACCCAATGAAAAACTGTTTTTT.

Only a few counts were recorded for this clonotype. The CDR3 here is CASSLAGTDHTEAFF. CDR3 in DNA: TGTGCCAGCAGCTTAGCGGGGACAGACCACACTGAAGCTTTCTTT. J is TRBJ1-1 and V is TRBV7-9; 7 bases map to TRBD1. J lost 3 bases, V lost 0 bases, and 4 bases had no gene match. Germline values: CDR1 SEHNR, CDR2 FQNEAQ (reference sequence). The CDR3 totals 15 residues.

This clonotype was picked up a small number of times. The V call is TRBV5-6, the J call TRBJ2-2; D is unresolved. With 7 bases removed from V and 6 bases from J, the gap between germline ends came to 10 bases. This CDR3 contains 12 residues. Germline V CDR1 and CDR2: SGHDT, YYEEEE. The CDR3 is CASRLLAGELFF. As DNA, the CDR3 is TGTGCCAGCCGCCTGTTGGCCGGGGAGCTGTTTTTT.